This passage covers 29 T cell receptor beta chains from one sample sequenced in a study of blood T cell repertoires in COVID-19. TCRdb's copy holds only in-frame clones and misses some; the assay was immunoSEQ multiplex PCR. Of 200,000 to 250,000 clones listed, 86% are singletons. Source material: peripheral blood. These receptor sequences come from an elderly man with acute or convalescent COVID-19.

The CDR3 DNA is TGTGCCAGTAGGGACTTGGGGACTAATGAAAAACTGTTTTTT. Translation: CASRDLGTNEKLFF. V is TRBV19 and J is TRBJ1-4; D unclear. Per the germline V gene, CDR1 is LNHDA and CDR2 is SQIVND (reference sequence). V was trimmed by 6 bases and J by 2 bases, leaving 10 bases between them. CDR3 length equals 14 residues.

A few counts support this clone. The rearrangement links TRBV11-2 to TRBJ2-1; D gene unclear. CDR1 is SGHAT and CDR2 is FQNNGV in the germline V gene. V was cut by 5 bases and J by 0 bases, with 8 bases left in between. This CDR3 has 14 residues. In DNA form, the CDR3 reads TGTGCCAGCAGCAGAAGGAGCTCCTACAATGAGCAGTTCTTC. Residues: CASSRRSSYNEQFF. The full variable domain, its missing parts supplied by reference TRBV11-2 and TRBJ2-1, is EAGVAQSPRYKIIEKRQSVAFWCNPISGHATLYWYQQILGQGPKLLIQFQNNGVVDDSQLPKDRFSAERLKGVDSTLKIQPAKLEDSAVYLCASSRRSSYNEQFFGPGTRLTVL.

This rearrangement joins TRBV6-6 to TRBJ2-1; D perhaps matches TRBD1 (6 bases). V was shortened by 4 bases and J by 8 bases, with 15 bases between the two germline ends. Germline-derived CDR1 and CDR2 are MNHNY and SVGAGI (reference sequence). CDR3 length equals 14 residues. Here the CDR3 reads CASSFDRNTDEQFF. The CDR3 coding sequence is TGTGCCAGCAGTTTCGACAGGAATACCGATGAGCAGTTCTTC.

This clone was recorded once. J is TRBJ1-4 and V is TRBV6-6; TRBD1 agrees at 7 bases. The CDR3 contains 14 residues. The ends lost 10 bases at V and 5 bases at J; junction bases unmatched: 10. The V gene's germline CDR1 is MNHNY and CDR2 SVGAGI (reference sequence). The CDR3 coding sequence is TGTGCCATCCTGTCCGGGACAGAGAATGAAAAACTGTTTTTT. Translated: CAILSGTENEKLFF.

This sequence joins TRBV5-1 and TRBJ2-1; D may be TRBD2 (6 bases). Germline CDR1 reads SGHRS; CDR2 reads YFSETQ. V dropped 0 bases and J dropped 8 bases, with 15 bases sitting between them. The CDR3 totals 15 residues. In DNA form, the CDR3 reads TGCGCCAGCAGCTTGGAACTAGCCTTTGGGGATGAGCAGTTCTTC. Translating gives CASSLELAFGDEQFF.

This clone was recorded a few times. The chain has TRBV28 and TRBJ2-1; D possibly corresponds to TRBD2 (5 bases). Trimming shortened V by 7 bases and J by 2 bases, and 21 bases separated the two germline ends. The CDR3 has 17 residues. The V gene's germline CDR1 is MDHEN and CDR2 SYDVKM. The CDR3 bases are TGTGCCAGCACCGTGGTCGGGCTAGCAGGCACCTACAATGAGCAGTTCTTC. Amino acids: CASTVVGLAGTYNEQFF. The full variable domain, its missing parts supplied by reference TRBV28 and TRBJ2-1, is DVKVTQSSRYLVKRTGEKVFLECVQDMDHENMFWYRQDPGLGLRLIYFSYDVKMKEKGDIPEGYSVSREKKERFSLILESASTNQTSMYLCASTVVGLAGTYNEQFFGPGTRLTVL.

The V and J genes are TRBV5-1 and TRBJ1-2; the match to TRBD1 covers 7 bases. The germline V gene encodes CDR1 SGHRS and CDR2 YFSETQ. The V segment lost 0 bases and the J segment 6 bases; nucleotides outside the gene matches: 14. This CDR3 region has 17 residues. The CDR3 here is CASSLGGGVFPGDGYTF. The CDR3 bases are TGCGCCAGCAGCTTGGGAGGGGGCGTATTTCCTGGGGATGGCTACACCTTC.

The rearrangement uses TRBV19 and TRBJ1-2; weak D call: TRBD1 (5 bases). Germline CDR1 reads LNHDA; CDR2 reads SQIVND (reference sequence). V lost 6 bases to trimming and J lost 7 bases, with 18 bases between them. The length of the CDR3 is 14 residues. CDR3 region: CASSLGGFDRGYTF. The CDR3 region has the DNA TGTGCCAGTAGCCTCGGGGGATTTGATCGTGGCTACACCTTC.

The chain uses TRBV12-3 or TRBV12-4 and TRBJ1-1, with D unclear. The length of the CDR3 is 13 residues. V was pared by 3 bases and J by 8 bases, with 13 bases between. CDR3 sequence reads: CASSFGGKKEAFF. DNA for the CDR3: TGTGCCAGCAGTTTTGGAGGGAAGAAGGAAGCTTTCTTT.

The chain uses TRBV6-1 and TRBJ1-3; 7 nucleotides agree with TRBD1. Germline V gene lookup returns CDR1 MNHNS and CDR2 SASEGT. The CDR3 extends over 17 amino acids. V was pared by 2 bases and J by 0 bases, with 7 bases of the junction left unmatched. CDR3 bases: TGTGCCAGCAGTGAACAGCCCACAGGGGTCTCTGGAAACACCATATATTTT. As protein: CASSEQPTGVSGNTIYF.

V and J are TRBV4-1 and TRBJ1-1, with TRBD1 identical over 7 bases. The CDR3 has 13 residues. V was clipped by 6 bases and J by 6 bases; unmatched bases: 7. Germline V lookup: CDR1 MGHRA, CDR2 YSYEKL. CDR3 nucleotide sequence: TGCGCCAGCAGGGTCACAGGGGCCTCTGAAGCTTTCTTT. Its protein is CASRVTGASEAFF.

The V gene is TRBV25-1, the J gene TRBJ1-1; D not resolved. This CDR3 region has 12 residues. Trimming left V 7 bases short and J 6 bases short, with 12 bases between. The germline gives CDR1 MGHDK, CDR2 SYGVNS. In nucleotides, the CDR3 is TGTGCCAGCACCCGGGGAATCGCTGAAGCTTTCTTT. Its protein is CASTRGIAEAFF.

This chain connects TRBV28 to TRBJ1-1; D is possibly TRBD1 (6 bases). V was clipped by 2 bases and J by 7 bases, with 11 bases between them. Germline V gene lookup returns CDR1 MDHEN and CDR2 SYDVKM. This CDR3 spans 13 amino acids. CDR3 loop: CASSLALGGEAFF. The CDR3 coding sequence is TGTGCCAGCAGTTTAGCCTTAGGGGGTGAAGCTTTCTTT.

The V call is TRBV9, the J call TRBJ1-1; a weak D match, TRBD1 (6 bases). Per the germline V gene, CDR1 is SGDLS and CDR2 is YYNGEE. This CDR3 region has 15 residues. V was shortened by 4 bases and J by 0 bases, with 13 bases between the two germline ends. The CDR3 nucleotides are TGTGCCAGCAGCATATCGACAGGCCTGAACACTGAAGCTTTCTTT. This translates into CASSISTGLNTEAFF.

The CDR3 coding sequence is TGTGCCAGCAGTTACCACTCGAGCTCTGGAAACACCATATATTTT. Amino acids: CASSYHSSSGNTIYF. This chain links TRBV6-5 with TRBJ1-3, with unresolved D. The CDR3 spans 15 residues. The germline gives CDR1 MNHEY, CDR2 SVGAGI. The germline V and J ends were trimmed by 2 bases and 0 bases, with 8 bases remaining between them.

The chain uses TRBV11-1 and TRBJ1-1, with TRBD1 as a possible D gene (6 bases). Trimming removed 6 bases at V and 3 bases at J, with 11 bases between. Per germline, CDR1 SGHAT and CDR2 FQDESV (reference sequence). This CDR3 has 13 residues. The CDR3 loop reads CASRVDSDTEAFF. Here the CDR3 DNA reads TGTGCCAGCAGAGTGGACAGCGACACTGAAGCTTTCTTT.

The V call is TRBV5-6, the J call TRBJ2-2, with 11 nucleotides matching TRBD2. This CDR3 is built from 16 residues. J was trimmed by 4 bases and V by 2 bases; bases with no gene match: 4. Per the germline V gene, CDR1 is SGHDT and CDR2 is YYEEEE. In DNA, the CDR3 is TGTGCCAGCAGCTTCGGGCTAGCGGGAGGCACCGGGGAGCTGTTTTTT. Its protein is CASSFGLAGGTGELFF.

Written as DNA, the CDR3 is TGTGCCAGCAGATTGACAGGGACAGAGGCTTTCTTT. Translated, it gives CASRLTGTEAFF. The chain is built from TRBV28 and TRBJ1-1; 7 bases align to TRBD1. Germline V gene sequence: CDR1 MDHEN, CDR2 SYDVKM. The CDR3 is made up of 12 amino acids. V was pared by 6 bases and J by 11 bases, with 9 bases of the junction left unmatched.

The genes are TRBV19 and TRBJ2-2; 11 bases are a match to TRBD2. Germline CDR1 is LNHDA and CDR2 is SQIVND (reference sequence). CDR3 length: 16 amino acids. The ends lost 3 bases at V and 3 bases at J; junction bases unmatched: 3. The CDR3 DNA follows: TGTGCCAGTAGTATTTTAGCGGGAGGGGACACCGGGGAGCTGTTTTTT. It specifies CASSILAGGDTGELFF.

This rearrangement joins TRBV5-1 to TRBJ1-5; D ambiguous. The ends were cut back, 0 bases at V and 5 bases at J, with 12 bases in the middle. CDR1 SGHRS and CDR2 YFSETQ come from the germline V gene. The CDR3 extends over 15 amino acids. The DNA of the CDR3 is TGCGCCAGCAGCTTGGCGCCACCCCGGGATCAGCCCCAGCATTTT. Translation: CASSLAPPRDQPQHF.

This clone appeared a single time. The chain couples TRBV6-5 to TRBJ2-1, with a tentative D call TRBD2 (5 bases). Germline V gene data show CDR1 as MNHEY and CDR2 as SVGAGI. V shed 6 bases and J shed 7 bases, with 19 bases lying between them. The CDR3 runs 15 residues. CDR3 amino acids: CASRYPRGPRNEQFF. The CDR3 nucleotides are TGTGCCAGCAGATACCCGAGAGGGCCTAGGAATGAGCAGTTCTTC.

The chain combines TRBV18 with TRBJ1-1, with D hard to call. The germline gives CDR1 KGHSH, CDR2 LQKENI. Between the trimmed V and J ends, which lost 3 bases and 3 bases, there was a span of 8 bases. The CDR3 has 13 amino acids. The DNA of the CDR3 is TGTGCCAGCTCACCGAGGTGGGACACTGAAGCTTTCTTT. Translating gives CASSPRWDTEAFF.

The count of this clone is one. This chain joins TRBV9 and TRBJ2-5; TRBD2 aligns across 11 bases. Losses at the gene ends were 3 bases for V and 1 base for J; bases not matched to a gene: 2. Germline V gene sequence: CDR1 SGDLS, CDR2 YYNGEE. The CDR3 has 15 amino acids. The CDR3 DNA sequence: TGTGCCAGCAGCGCGACTAGCGGGATCCAAGAGACCCAGTACTTC. Protein product: CASSATSGIQETQYF.

J is TRBJ1-4 and V is TRBV7-2; 8 bases align to TRBD1. CDR3 length: 15 amino acids. With V trimmed by 0 bases and J by 8 bases, 5 bases remained unmatched. The V gene's germline CDR1 is SGHTA and CDR2 FQGNSA. The DNA of the CDR3 is TGTGCCAGCAGCTTAGCGCAGGGGGCTTGGGAAAAACTGTTTTTT. Protein: CASSLAQGAWEKLFF. Full variable domain (rest looked up from reference TRBV7-2 and TRBJ1-4): GAGVSQSPSNKVTEKGKDVELRCDPISGHTALYWYRQSLGQGLEFLIYFQGNSAPDKSGLPSDRFSAERTGGSVSTLTIQRTQQEDSAVYLCASSLAQGAWEKLFFGSGTQLSVL.

The chain joins TRBV2 to TRBJ2-1; tentatively, D is TRBD2 (6 bases). V was cut by 6 bases and J by 6 bases, with 18 bases left in between. The CDR3 sequence is 15 residues long. From germline, CDR1 is SNHLY and CDR2 FYNNEI. This CDR3 is CASRDAWGVSNEQFF. The CDR3 nucleotides read TGTGCCAGCAGGGATGCATGGGGGGTTAGCAATGAGCAGTTCTTC.

This rearrangement joins TRBV19 to TRBJ1-5; no reliable D call. Germline lookup yields CDR1 LNHDA and CDR2 SQIVND (reference sequence). This CDR3 has 16 residues. Trimming stripped 5 bases from V and 1 base from J, with 15 bases between. The CDR3, as DNA: TGTGCCAGTAGTCGCCTCACGGGAGGGAGCAATCAGCCCCAGCATTTT. This translates into CASSRLTGGSNQPQHF. Drawing the rest from reference TRBV19 and TRBJ1-5, the complete variable domain is DGGITQSPKYLFRKEGQNVTLSCEQNLNHDAMYWYRQDPGQGLRLIYYSQIVNDFQKGDIAEGYSVSREKKESFPLTVTSAQKNPTAFYLCASSRLTGGSNQPQHFGDGTRLSIL.

This clone was seen only a few times. The chain combines TRBV6-4 with TRBJ1-5, with 7 bases fitting TRBD1. With V trimmed by 5 bases and J by 7 bases, 5 bases remained unmatched. CDR1 and CDR2 (germline): MRHNA, SNTAGT. The CDR3 has 13 residues. The chain's CDR3 is CASSRTGGQPQHF. DNA for the CDR3: TGTGCCAGCAGTCGGACAGGCGGACAGCCCCAGCATTTT.

The J gene is TRBJ2-7, the V gene TRBV27; D may be TRBD1 (5 bases). The CDR3 contains 13 residues. Trimming removed 6 bases at V and 1 base at J, with 10 bases between. The germline gives CDR1 MNHEY, CDR2 SMNVEV (reference sequence). The CDR3, as DNA: TGTGCCAGCAGGTATCAGGGTTCCTACGAGCAGTACTTC. Protein product: CASRYQGSYEQYF.

The chain recombines TRBV5-1 with TRBJ2-1; TRBD1 matches 9 bases. The CDR3 has 16 residues. J gave up 3 bases and V 4 bases, and 8 bases lay outside the gene matches. Germline V CDR1 and CDR2: SGHRS, YFSETQ. CDR3 nucleotides: TGCGCCAGCAGCGAGACCCCGGGACAGGGCTACAATGAGCAGTTCTTC. It codes for CASSETPGQGYNEQFF.